Sequencing of this TCR beta chain was carried out in a study of cytotoxic CD8 clonotypes in ibrutinib-treated CLL. At the level of the study: In all, 10 to 11 patients were relapsed/refractory, about 15 were treatment-naive and roughly 18 were IGHV unmutated. Partial responders roughly 25, complete 2; about twelve progressed and some 15 stayed in remission by median around 6 years.

This clone was observed a single time. The antigen is undetermined. Study-level findings and limits: There were few public clonotypes, and on treatment they contracted or stayed stable. Patients showed higher baseline clonality than age-matched healthy donors, and it tracked circulating CD8+ T-cell counts.

Trimming took 6 bases from V and 9 from J; bases not matched to a gene: 4. The germline gives CDR1 MNHNS, CDR2 SASEGT. The CDR3 spans 14 residues. Measured with immunoSEQ multiplex PCR; TCRdb has only the in-frame clones, and not every one. The data show about 72,000 clones, 68% seen once. Source: PBMCs, taken after 12 months of ibrutinib treatment. The sequence was obtained from a human donor with chronic lymphocytic leukemia. The rearrangement joins TRBV6-1 to TRBJ1-6; 11 bases agree with TRBD1. Here the CDR3 DNA reads TGTGCCAGCAGGTGGACAGGGGGCGGTTCACCCCTCCACTTT. This codes for CASRWTGGGSPLHF.